The clone carrying this T cell receptor (beta chain) was found once. Antigen: not known. The sample originates from a study of cytomegalovirus exposure and HLA in healthy donors. The overall study: Genetic ancestry analysis placed around four fifths of the 350 to 500 donors that were genotyped in the Caucasian-associated cluster.

Vbeta (60) and Jbeta (13) primers were used in the PCR. Profiled with immunoSEQ multiplex PCR; TCRdb holds only in-frame clones, not every one. The sample shows 150,000 or so clones, over 60% of them seen only once. This CDR3 spans 16 amino acids. The ends lost 4 bases at V and 5 bases at J; junction bases unmatched: 12. Germline CDR1 is SGDLS and CDR2 is YYNGEE. Study-wide findings and caveats: Cytomegalovirus association was listed for approximately 160 TCR beta chains. Across donors, sequencing depth was assumed by presence/absence analyses to be roughly uniform. Reported results showed that the classifier diagnosed cytomegalovirus status with high specificity and sensitivity.

The sample consisted of PBMCs. This TCR was sampled from a man aged 35-49 years in good health and CMV-seropositive. The chain recombines TRBV9 with TRBJ2-5, with 9 bases identical to TRBD2. The CDR3: CASSSTSAGGWETQYF. In nucleotides, the CDR3 is TGTGCCAGCAGCTCTACGTCTGCGGGAGGGTGGGAGACCCAGTACTTC.